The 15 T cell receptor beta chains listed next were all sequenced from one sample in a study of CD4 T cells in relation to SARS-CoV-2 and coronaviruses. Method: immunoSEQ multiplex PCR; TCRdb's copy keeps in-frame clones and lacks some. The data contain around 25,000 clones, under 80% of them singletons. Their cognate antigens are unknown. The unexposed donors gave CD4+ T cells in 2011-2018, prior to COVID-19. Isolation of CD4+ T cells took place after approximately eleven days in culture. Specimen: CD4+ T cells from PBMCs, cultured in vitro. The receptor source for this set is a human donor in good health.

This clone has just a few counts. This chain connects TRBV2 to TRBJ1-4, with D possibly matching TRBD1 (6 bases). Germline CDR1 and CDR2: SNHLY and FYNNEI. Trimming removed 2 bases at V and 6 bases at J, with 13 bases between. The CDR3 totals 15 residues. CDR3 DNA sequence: TGTGCCAGCAGTGAATCATACAGGGCTTATGAAAAACTGTTTTTT. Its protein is CASSESYRAYEKLFF.

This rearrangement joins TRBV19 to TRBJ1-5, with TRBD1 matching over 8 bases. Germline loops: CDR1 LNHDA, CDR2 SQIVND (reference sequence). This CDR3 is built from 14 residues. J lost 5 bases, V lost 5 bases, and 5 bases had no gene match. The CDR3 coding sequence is TGTGCCAGTAGTCCAGGGGGCGCGTATCAGCCCCAGCATTTT. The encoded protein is CASSPGGAYQPQHF.

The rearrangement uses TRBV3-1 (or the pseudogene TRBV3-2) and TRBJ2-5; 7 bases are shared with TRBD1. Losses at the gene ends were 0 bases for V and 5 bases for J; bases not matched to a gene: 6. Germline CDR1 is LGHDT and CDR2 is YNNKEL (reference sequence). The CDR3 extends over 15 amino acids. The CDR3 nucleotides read TGTGCCAGCAGCCAAGATGTGGGCAGGGGGGAGACCCAGTACTTC. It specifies CASSQDVGRGETQYF.

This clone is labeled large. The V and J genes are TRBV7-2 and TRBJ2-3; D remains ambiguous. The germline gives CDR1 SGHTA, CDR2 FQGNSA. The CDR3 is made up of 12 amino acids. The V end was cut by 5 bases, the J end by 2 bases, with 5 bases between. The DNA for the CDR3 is TGTGCCAGCAGCGCCTACACAGATACGCAGTATTTT. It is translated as CASSAYTDTQYF.

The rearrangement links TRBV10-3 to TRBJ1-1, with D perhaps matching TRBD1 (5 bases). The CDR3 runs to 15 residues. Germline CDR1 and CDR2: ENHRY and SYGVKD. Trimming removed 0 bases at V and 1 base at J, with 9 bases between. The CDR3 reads CAISESMGGNTEAFF. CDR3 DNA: TGTGCCATCAGTGAGTCGATGGGGGGGAACACTGAAGCTTTCTTT.

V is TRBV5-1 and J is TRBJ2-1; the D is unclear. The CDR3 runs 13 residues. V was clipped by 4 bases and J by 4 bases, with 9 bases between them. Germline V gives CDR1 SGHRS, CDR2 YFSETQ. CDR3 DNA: TGCGCCAGCAGCCGAGAGAGATACAATGAGCAGTTCTTC. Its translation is CASSRERYNEQFF.

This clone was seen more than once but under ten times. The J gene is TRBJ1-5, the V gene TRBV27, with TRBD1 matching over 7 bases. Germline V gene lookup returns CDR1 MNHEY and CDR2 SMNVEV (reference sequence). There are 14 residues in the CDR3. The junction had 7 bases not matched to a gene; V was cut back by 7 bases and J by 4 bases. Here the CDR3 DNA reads TGTGCCAGCAAGCCGGACAGGCATAATCAGCCCCAGCATTTT. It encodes CASKPDRHNQPQHF.

The CDR3 sequence is CASTSQGYRDEQYF. CDR3 DNA: TGTGCCAGCACAAGTCAGGGATATAGAGACGAGCAGTACTTC. The chain recombines TRBV6-5 with TRBJ2-7; D possibly corresponds to TRBD1 (5 bases). CDR1 is MNHEY, CDR2 SVGAGI, per germline. Trimming took off 7 bases at V and 5 bases at J, with 18 bases between the two ends. The CDR3 covers 14 residues.

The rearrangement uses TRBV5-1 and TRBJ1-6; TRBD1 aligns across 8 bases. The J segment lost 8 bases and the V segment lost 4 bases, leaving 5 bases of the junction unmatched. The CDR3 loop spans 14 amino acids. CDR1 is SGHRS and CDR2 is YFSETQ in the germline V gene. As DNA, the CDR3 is TGCGCCAGCAGCGCGGGACAGGACTATTCACCCCTCCACTTT. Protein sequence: CASSAGQDYSPLHF.

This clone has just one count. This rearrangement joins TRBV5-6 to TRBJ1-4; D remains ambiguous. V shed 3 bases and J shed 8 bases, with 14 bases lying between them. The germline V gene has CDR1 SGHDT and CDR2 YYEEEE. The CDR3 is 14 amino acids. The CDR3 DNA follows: TGTGCCAGCAGCTGGACTGGACCGGAGGAAAAACTGTTTTTT. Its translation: CASSWTGPEEKLFF.

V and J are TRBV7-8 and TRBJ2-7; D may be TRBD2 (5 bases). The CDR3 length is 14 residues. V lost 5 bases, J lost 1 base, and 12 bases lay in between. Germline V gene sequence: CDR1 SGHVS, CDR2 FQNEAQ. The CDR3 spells CASSRWTGSYEQYF. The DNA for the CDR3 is TGTGCCAGCAGCCGATGGACGGGATCCTACGAGCAGTACTTC.

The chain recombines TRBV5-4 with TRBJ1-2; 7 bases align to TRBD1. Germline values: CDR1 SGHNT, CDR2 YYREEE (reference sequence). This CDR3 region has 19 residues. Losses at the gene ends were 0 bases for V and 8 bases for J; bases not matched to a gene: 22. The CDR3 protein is CASSLAGGGLVGGGGGYTF. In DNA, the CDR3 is TGTGCCAGCAGCTTGGCTGGCGGGGGATTAGTAGGGGGCGGTGGAGGCTACACCTTC.

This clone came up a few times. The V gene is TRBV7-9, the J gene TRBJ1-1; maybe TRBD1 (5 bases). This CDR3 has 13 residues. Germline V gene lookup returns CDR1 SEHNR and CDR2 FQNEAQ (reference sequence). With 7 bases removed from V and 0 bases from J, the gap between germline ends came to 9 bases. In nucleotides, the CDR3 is TGTGCCAGCATGGGGCAGTTGAACACTGAAGCTTTCTTT. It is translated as CASMGQLNTEAFF.

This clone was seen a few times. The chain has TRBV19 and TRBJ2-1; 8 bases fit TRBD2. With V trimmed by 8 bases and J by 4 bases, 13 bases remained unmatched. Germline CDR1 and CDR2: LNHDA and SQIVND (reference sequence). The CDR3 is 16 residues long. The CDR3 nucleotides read TGTGCCAGTTCGCGTCAATCAGCGGGAGTTTACAATGAGCAGTTCTTC. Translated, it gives CASSRQSAGVYNEQFF. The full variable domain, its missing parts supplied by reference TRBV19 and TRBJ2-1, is DGGITQSPKYLFRKEGQNVTLSCEQNLNHDAMYWYRQDPGQGLRLIYYSQIVNDFQKGDIAEGYSVSREKKESFPLTVTSAQKNPTAFYLCASSRQSAGVYNEQFFGPGTRLTVL.

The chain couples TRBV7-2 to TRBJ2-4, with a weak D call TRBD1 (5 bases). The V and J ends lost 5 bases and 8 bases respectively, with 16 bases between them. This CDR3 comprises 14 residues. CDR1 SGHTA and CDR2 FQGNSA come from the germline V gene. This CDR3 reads CASSPGHNEYIQYF. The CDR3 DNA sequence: TGTGCCAGCAGCCCCGGACACAATGAGTACATTCAGTACTTC.